Sequencing of this TCR beta chain was carried out in a study of blood T cell repertoires in COVID-19. In the study overall: The United States, Italy and Spain were the sources of the acute and convalescent COVID-19 samples.

The ends lost 2 bases at V and 1 base at J; junction bases unmatched: 1. The CDR3 totals 15 residues. Germline CDR1 is SGHTA and CDR2 is FQGNSA. The assay was immunoSEQ multiplex PCR, and TCRdb's table has in-frame clones only and misses some. The data hold 350,000 to 450,000 clones, with 89% observed a single time. This receptor was taken from a man aged 40-55 years with acute or convalescent COVID-19. Source material: peripheral blood. J is TRBJ1-5 and V is TRBV7-2, with 8 positions matching TRBD1. CDR3: CASSLHRGSNQPQHF. CDR3 nucleotide sequence: TGTGCCAGCAGCTTACACAGGGGGAGCAATCAGCCCCAGCATTTT.